This T cell receptor beta chain originates from a study of shared clonotypes between healthy human individuals. Study results and limitations: Relative to their counterparts shared across all four donors, non-shared clonotypes exhibited diminished generation probabilities. Sample collection involved blood only; tissue repertoires are likely different.

Remarks on this clone: The antigen remains unidentified.

There were only Caucasian adults among the donors, and all lived in Nashville, Tennessee. Here immunoSEQ multiplex PCR was the method, and the copy in TCRdb shows in-frame clones only, minus some. Of roughly 2.5 million clones in the sample, roughly nine tenths were seen once. V lost 5 bases and J 10 bases, leaving 15 bases between the germline ends. Germline CDR1 MNHEY, CDR2 SVGAGI. The CDR3 runs 14 residues. The V gene is TRBV6-5, the J gene TRBJ1-6; D possibly corresponds to TRBD1 (5 bases). The receptor's source is a man younger than 35 in good health. The sample consisted of naive CD4+ T cells sorted from blood. Subset: CD45RA+ positively selected. Here the CDR3 DNA reads TGTGCCAGCAGTCGAGCCACCAGGGACTCACCCCTCCACTTT. Encoded protein: CASSRATRDSPLHF.